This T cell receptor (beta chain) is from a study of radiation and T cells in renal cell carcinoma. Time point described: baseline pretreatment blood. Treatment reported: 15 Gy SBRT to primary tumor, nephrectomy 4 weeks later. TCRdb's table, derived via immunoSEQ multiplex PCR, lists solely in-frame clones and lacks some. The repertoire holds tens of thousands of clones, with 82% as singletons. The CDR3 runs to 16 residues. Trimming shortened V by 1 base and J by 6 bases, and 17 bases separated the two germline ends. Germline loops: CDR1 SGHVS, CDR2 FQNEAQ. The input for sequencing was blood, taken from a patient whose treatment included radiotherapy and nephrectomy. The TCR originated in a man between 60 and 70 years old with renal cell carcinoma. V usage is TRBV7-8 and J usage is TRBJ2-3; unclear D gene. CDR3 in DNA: TGTGCCAGCAGCTTAGTTCGGGCCAGCTCGTGGGATACGCAGTATTTT. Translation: CASSLVRASSWDTQYF.